Sequencing of this T cell receptor beta chain was carried out in a study of blood T cell repertoires in COVID-19. Overall study: T cells, B-cell-depleted T cells, or PBMCs provided the cDNA or gDNA that served as material.

Original analysis: It was from reference gene primer amplification that nucleated cell counts were estimated. The table came from immunoSEQ multiplex PCR; TCRdb's copy has only in-frame clones and leaves some out. That table gives V, J and clone size, and the DNA gave D and trimming. This table has about 250,000 clones, around 88% appearing once. Per germline, CDR1 LNHDA and CDR2 SQIVND (reference sequence). Trimming pared 4 bases from V and 0 bases from J, leaving 7 bases between. This CDR3 comprises 14 residues. The chain carries TRBV19 and TRBJ1-3, with D hard to call. The origin of this receptor is an elderly man with acute or convalescent COVID-19. The sequenced sample consisted of peripheral blood. CDR3 amino acids: CASSTGFSGNTIYF. The CDR3 nucleotides read TGTGCCAGTAGTACAGGCTTCTCTGGAAACACCATATATTTT.